This TCR beta chain appears in the sequencing data of a study of T cell repertoires in cytomegalovirus infection. CDR1 SGHTA and CDR2 FQGNSA come from the germline V gene. V dropped 2 bases and J dropped 5; count of bases not matched to a gene: 7. This CDR3 comprises 15 residues. This clonotype was seen repeatedly, ten times or more. Its antigen is not known. TCRdb reprocessed the reads via MiXCR and lists one record per CDR3 protein. This repertoire shows roughly 51,000 distinct CDR3 sequences, roughly 20% found once; its top ten account for 26%. This material consisted of CD8+ T cells from cultured PBMCs, taken from culture after CMV antigen stimulation. The sequence came from a human donor in good health (CMV status not recorded). Some clones in this sample may be carry-over from other donors' samples. This chain uses TRBV7-2 with TRBJ2-5, with 8 positions matching TRBD2. CDR3 DNA: TGTGCCAGCAGCTTAAGTAGCGGGGTTAGCGAGACCCAGTACTTC. Amino acids: CASSLSSGVSETQYF.